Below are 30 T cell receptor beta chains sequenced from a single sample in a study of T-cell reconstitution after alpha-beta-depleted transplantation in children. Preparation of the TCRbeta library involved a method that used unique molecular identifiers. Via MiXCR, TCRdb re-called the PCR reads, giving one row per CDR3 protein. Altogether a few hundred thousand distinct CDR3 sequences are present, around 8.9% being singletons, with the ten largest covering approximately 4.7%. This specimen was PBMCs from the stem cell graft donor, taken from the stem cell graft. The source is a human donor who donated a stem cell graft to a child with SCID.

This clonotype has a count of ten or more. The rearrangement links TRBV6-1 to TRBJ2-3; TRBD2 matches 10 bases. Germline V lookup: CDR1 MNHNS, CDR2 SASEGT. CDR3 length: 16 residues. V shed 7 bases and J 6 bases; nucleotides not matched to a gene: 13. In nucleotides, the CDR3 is TGTGCCAGCACCCCCGGACTAGCGGCGCCAGGGGATACGCAGTATTTT. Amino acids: CASTPGLAAPGDTQYF.

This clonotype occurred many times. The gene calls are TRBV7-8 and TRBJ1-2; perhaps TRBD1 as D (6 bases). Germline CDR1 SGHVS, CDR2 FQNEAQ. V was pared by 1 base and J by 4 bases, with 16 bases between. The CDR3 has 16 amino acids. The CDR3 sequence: CASSLVRTAVSYGYTF. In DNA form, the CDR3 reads TGTGCCAGCAGCTTAGTCCGGACAGCTGTTTCCTATGGCTACACCTTC.

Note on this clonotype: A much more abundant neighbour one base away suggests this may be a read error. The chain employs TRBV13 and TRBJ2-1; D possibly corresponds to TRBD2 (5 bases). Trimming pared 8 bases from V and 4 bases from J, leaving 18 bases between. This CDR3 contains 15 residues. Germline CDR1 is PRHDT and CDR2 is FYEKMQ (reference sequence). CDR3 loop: CASPKRTGRYNEQFF. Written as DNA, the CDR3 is TGTGCCAGCCCCAAGAGGACGGGGAGATACAATGAGCAGTTCTTC.

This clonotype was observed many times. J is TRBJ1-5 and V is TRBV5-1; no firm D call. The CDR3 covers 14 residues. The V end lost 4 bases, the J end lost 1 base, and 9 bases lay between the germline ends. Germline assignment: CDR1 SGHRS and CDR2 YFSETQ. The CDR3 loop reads CASSVDGSNQPQHF. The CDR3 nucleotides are TGCGCCAGCAGCGTGGACGGAAGCAATCAGCCCCAGCATTTT.

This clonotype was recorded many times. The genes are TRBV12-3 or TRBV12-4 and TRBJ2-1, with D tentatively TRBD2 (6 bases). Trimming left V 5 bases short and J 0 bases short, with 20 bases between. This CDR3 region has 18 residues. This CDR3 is CASSPGLKGPSSYNEQFF. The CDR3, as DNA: TGTGCCAGCAGTCCGGGACTCAAGGGCCCTAGCTCCTACAATGAGCAGTTCTTC.

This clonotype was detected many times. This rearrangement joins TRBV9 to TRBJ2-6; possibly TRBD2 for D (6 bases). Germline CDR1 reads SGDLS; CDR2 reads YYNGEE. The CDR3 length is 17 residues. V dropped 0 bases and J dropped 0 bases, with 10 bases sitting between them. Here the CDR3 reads CASSVGLGGSGANVLTF. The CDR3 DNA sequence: TGTGCCAGCAGCGTAGGTTTGGGGGGCTCTGGGGCCAACGTCCTGACTTTC.

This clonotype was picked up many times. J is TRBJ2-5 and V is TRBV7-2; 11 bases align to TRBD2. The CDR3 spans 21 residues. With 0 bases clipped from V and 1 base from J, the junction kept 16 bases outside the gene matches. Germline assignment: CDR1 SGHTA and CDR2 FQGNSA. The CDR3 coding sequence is TGTGCCAGCAGCTTAGCCACAGGCCCGGAGACTAGCGGGGAATTCCAAGAGACCCAGTACTTC. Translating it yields CASSLATGPETSGEFQETQYF.

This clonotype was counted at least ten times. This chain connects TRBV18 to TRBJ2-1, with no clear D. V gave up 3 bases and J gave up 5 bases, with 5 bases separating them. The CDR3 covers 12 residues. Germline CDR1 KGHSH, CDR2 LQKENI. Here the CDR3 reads CASSPRNNEQFF. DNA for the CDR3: TGTGCCAGCTCACCGCGCAACAATGAGCAGTTCTTC.

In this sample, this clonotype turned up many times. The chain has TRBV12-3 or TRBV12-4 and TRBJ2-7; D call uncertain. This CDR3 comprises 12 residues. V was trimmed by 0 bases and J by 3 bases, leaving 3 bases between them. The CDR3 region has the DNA TGTGCCAGCAGTTTAGCGGACTACGAGCAGTACTTC. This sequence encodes CASSLADYEQYF.

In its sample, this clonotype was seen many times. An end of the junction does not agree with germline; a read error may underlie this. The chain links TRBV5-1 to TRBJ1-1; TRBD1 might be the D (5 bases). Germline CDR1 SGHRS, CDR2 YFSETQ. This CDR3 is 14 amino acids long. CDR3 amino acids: CASSLGGGNAEAFF. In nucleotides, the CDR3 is TGCGCCAGCAGCCTGGGGGGGGGGAACGCTGAAGCTTTCTTT.

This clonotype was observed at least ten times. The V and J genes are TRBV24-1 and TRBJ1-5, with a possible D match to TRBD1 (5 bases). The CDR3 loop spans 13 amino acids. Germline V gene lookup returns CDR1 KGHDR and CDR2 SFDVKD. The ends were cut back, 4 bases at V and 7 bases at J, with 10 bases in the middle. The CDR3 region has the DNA TGTGCCACCAGTGAAGGGGTTCACCAGCCCCAGCATTTT. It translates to CATSEGVHQPQHF.

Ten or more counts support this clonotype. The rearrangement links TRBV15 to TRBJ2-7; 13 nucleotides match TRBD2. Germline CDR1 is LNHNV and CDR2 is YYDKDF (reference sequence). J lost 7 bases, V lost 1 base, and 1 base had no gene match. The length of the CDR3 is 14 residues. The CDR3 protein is CATSRGGLAGEQYF. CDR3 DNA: TGTGCCACCAGCAGAGGGGGACTAGCGGGGGAGCAGTACTTC.

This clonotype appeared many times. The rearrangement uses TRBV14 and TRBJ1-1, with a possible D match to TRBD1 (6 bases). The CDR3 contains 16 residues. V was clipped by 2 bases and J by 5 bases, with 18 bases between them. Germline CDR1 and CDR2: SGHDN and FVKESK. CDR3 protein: CASSQKGHPLGTEAFF. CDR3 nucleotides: TGTGCCAGCAGCCAAAAGGGACACCCCTTGGGGACTGAAGCTTTCTTT.

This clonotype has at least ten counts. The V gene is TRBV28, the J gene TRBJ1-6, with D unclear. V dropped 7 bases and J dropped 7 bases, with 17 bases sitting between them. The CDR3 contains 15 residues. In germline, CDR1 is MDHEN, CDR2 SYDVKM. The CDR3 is CASTIIGSPNSPLHF. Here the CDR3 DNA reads TGTGCCAGCACCATAATAGGCAGCCCGAATTCACCCCTCCACTTT.

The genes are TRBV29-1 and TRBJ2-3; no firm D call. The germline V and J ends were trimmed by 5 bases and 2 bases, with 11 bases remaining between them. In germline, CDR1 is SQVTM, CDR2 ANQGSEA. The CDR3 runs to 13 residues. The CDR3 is CSVPVQDTDTQYF. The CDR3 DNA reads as TGCAGCGTTCCCGTGCAGGACACAGATACGCAGTATTTT.

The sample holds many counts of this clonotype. CDR3 loop: CASSGRGQGYNEQFF. The CDR3 bases are TGTGCCAGCAGCGGTAGGGGACAGGGCTACAATGAGCAGTTCTTC. The chain recombines TRBV7-2 with TRBJ2-1, with TRBD1 identical over 9 bases. The CDR3 spans 15 residues. Trimming took 5 bases from V and 3 from J; bases not matched to a gene: 5. The V gene's germline CDR1 is SGHTA and CDR2 FQGNSA.

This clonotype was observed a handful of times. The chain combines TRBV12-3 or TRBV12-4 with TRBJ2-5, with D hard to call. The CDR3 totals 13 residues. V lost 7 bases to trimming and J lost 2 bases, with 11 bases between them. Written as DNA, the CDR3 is TGTGCCAGCACCGCTCGAGAGCAAGAGACCCAGTACTTC. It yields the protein CASTAREQETQYF.

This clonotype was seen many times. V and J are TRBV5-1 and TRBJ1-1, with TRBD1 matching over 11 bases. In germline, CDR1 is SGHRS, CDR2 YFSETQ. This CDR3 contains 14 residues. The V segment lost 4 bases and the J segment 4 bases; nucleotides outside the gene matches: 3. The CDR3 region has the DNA TGCGCCAGCAGCGGCGGGACAGGGGGCACTGAAGCTTTCTTT. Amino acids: CASSGGTGGTEAFF.

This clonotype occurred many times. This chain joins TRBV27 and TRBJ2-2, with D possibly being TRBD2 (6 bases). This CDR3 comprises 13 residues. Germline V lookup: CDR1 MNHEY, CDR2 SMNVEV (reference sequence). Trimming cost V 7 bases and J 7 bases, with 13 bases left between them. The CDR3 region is CASTPGGFGELFF. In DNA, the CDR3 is TGTGCCAGCACACCTGGGGGGTTCGGGGAGCTGTTTTTT.

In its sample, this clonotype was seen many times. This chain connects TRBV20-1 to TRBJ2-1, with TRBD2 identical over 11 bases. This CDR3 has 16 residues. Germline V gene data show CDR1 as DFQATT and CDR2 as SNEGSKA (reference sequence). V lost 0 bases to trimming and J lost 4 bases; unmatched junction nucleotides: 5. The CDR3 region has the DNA TGCAGTGCTAGAGACGGTAGCGGGGGGGTATACAATGAGCAGTTCTTC. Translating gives CSARDGSGGVYNEQFF.

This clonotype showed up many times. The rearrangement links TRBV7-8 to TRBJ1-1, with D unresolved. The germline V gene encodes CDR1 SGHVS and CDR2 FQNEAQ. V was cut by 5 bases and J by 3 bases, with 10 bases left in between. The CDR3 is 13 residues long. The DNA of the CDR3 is TGTGCCAGCAGCAACCCGCCCCACACTGAAGCTTTCTTT. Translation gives CASSNPPHTEAFF.

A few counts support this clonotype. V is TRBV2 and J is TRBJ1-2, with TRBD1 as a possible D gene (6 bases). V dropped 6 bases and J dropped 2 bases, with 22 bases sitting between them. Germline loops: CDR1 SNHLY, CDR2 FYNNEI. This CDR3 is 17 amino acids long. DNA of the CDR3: TGTGCCAGCAGCCTTTCTTCAGCCCCGACAGGAAACTATGGCTACACCTTC. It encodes CASSLSSAPTGNYGYTF.

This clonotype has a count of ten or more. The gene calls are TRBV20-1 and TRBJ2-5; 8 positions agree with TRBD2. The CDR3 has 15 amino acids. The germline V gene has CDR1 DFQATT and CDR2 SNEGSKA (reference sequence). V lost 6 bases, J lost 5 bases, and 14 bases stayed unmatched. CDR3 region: CSARRGSGAEETQYF. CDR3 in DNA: TGCAGTGCCAGGCGTGGTAGCGGGGCTGAGGAGACCCAGTACTTC.

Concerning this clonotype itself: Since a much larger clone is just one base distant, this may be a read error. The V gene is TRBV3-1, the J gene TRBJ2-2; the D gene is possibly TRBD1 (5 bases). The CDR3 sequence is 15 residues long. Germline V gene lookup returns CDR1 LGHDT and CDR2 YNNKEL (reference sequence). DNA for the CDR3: TGTGCCTGCAGCCAAGATACAGGGAACACCGGGGAGCTGTTTTTT. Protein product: CACSQDTGNTGELFF. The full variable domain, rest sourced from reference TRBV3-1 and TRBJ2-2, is DTAVSQTPKYLVTQMGNDKSIKCEQNLGHDTMYWYKQDSKKFLKIMFSYNNKELIINETVPNRFSPKSPDKAHLNLHINSLELGDSAVYFCACSQDTGNTGELFFGEGSRLTVL.

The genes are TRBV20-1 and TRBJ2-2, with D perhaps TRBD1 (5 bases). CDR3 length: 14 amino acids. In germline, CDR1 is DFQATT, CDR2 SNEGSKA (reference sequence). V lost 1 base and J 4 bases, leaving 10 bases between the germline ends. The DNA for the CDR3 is TGCAGTGCTAGAGGGGCAGGGTTCACCGGGGAGCTGTTTTTT. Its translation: CSARGAGFTGELFF.

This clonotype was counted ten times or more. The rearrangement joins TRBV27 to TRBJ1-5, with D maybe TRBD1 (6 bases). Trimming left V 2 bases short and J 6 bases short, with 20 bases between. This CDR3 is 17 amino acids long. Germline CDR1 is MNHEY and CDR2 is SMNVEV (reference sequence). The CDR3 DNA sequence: TGTGCCAGCAGTTTACAGGGGCCCCACCCTACCGGTCAGCCCCAGCATTTT. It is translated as CASSLQGPHPTGQPQHF.

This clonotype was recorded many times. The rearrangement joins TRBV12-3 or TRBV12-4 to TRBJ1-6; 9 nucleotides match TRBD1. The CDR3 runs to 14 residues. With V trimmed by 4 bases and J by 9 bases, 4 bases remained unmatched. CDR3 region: CASSSGQGLSPLHF. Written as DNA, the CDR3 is TGTGCCAGCAGTTCGGGACAGGGCCTTTCACCCCTCCACTTT.

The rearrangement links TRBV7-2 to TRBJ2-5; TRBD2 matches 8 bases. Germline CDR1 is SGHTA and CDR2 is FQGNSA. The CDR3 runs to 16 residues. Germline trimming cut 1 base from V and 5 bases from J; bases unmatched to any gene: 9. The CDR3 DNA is TGTGCCAGCAGCTTAGAGGTCACGGGCGGGAGGGAGACCCAGTACTTC. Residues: CASSLEVTGGRETQYF.

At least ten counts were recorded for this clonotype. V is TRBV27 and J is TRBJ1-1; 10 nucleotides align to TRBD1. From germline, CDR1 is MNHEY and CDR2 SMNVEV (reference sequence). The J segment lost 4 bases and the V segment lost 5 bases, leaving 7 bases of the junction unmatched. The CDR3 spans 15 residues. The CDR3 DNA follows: TGTGCCAGCAGTACCCGGGACAGGGGTTCCACTGAAGCTTTCTTT. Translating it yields CASSTRDRGSTEAFF.

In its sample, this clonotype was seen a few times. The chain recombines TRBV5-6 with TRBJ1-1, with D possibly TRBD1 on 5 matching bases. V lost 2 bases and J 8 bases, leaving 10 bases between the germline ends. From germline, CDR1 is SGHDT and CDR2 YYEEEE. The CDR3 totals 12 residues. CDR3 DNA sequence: TGTGCCAGCAGCTTCGGGACCTGGGAAGCTTTCTTT. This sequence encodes CASSFGTWEAFF.